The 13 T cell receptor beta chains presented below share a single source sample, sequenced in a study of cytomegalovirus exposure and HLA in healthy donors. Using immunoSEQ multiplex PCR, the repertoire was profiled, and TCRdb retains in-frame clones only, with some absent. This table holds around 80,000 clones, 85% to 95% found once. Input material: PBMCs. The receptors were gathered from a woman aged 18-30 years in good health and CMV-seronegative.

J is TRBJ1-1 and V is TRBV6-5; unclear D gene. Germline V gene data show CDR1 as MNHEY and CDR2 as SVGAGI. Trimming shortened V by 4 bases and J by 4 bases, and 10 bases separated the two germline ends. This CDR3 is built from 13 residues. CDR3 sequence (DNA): TGTGCCAGCAGTTCAGGTCGAAGCACTGAAGCTTTCTTT. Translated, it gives CASSSGRSTEAFF.

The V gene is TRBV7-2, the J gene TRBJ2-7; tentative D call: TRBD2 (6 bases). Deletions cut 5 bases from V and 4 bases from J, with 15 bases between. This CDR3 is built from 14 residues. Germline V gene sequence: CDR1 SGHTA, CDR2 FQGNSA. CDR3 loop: CASSHSGTYYEQYF. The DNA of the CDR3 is TGTGCCAGCAGCCACTCCGGGACTTATTACGAGCAGTACTTC.

This chain's CDR3 is CASSLAGGNTEAFF. Here the CDR3 DNA reads TGTGCCAGCAGCTTGGCGGGGGGGAACACTGAAGCTTTCTTT. The rearrangement joins TRBV5-6 to TRBJ1-1; D perhaps matches TRBD1 (5 bases). Germline CDR1 reads SGHDT; CDR2 reads YYEEEE. The CDR3 contains 14 residues. The ends were cut back, 0 bases at V and 1 base at J, with 7 bases in the middle.

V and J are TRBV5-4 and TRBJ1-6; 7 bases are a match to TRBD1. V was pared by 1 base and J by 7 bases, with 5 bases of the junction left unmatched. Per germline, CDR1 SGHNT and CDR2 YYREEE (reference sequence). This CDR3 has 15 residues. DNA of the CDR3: TGTGCCAGCAGCTTGTTCACAGGGGCCAATTCACCCCTCCACTTT. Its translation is CASSLFTGANSPLHF.

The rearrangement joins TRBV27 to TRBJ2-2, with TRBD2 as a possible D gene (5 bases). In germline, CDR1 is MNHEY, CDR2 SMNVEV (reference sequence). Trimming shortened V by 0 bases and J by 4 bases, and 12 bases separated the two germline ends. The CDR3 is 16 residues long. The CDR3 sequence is CASSLSVLEGTGELFF. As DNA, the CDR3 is TGTGCCAGCAGTTTATCTGTACTAGAGGGCACCGGGGAGCTGTTTTTT.

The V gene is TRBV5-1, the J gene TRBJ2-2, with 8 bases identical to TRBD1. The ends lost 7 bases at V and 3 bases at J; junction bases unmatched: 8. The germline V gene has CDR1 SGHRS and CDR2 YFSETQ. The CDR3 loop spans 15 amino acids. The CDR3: CASGYRGQDTGELFF. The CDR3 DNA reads TGCGCCAGCGGGTACAGGGGACAGGACACCGGGGAGCTGTTTTTT.

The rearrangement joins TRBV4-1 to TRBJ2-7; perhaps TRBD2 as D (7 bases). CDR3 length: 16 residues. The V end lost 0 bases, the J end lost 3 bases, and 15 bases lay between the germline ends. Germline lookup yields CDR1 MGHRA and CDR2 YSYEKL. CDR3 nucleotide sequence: TGCGCCAGCAGCCAAGATGAGGGGGGGCCGTACTACGAGCAGTACTTC. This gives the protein CASSQDEGGPYYEQYF.

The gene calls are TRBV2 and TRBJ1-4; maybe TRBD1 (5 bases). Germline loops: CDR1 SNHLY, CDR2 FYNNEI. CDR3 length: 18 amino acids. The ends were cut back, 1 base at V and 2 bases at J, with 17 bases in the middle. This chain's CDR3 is CASSEGYRKLRTNEKLFF. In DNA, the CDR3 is TGTGCCAGCAGTGAAGGGTACAGGAAACTCCGTACTAATGAAAAACTGTTTTTT.

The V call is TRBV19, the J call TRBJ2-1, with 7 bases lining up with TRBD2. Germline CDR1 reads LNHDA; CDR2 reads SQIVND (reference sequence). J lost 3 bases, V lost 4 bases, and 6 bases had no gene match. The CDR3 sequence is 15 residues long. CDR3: CASSRGGSVYNEQFF. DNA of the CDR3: TGTGCCAGTAGTAGAGGCGGGAGTGTCTACAATGAGCAGTTCTTC.

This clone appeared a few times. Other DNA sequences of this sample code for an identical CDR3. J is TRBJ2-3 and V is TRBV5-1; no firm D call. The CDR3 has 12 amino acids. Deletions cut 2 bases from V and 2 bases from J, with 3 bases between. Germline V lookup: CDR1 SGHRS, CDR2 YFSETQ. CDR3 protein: CASSFYTDTQYF. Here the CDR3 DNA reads TGCGCCAGCAGCTTTTACACAGATACGCAGTATTTT.

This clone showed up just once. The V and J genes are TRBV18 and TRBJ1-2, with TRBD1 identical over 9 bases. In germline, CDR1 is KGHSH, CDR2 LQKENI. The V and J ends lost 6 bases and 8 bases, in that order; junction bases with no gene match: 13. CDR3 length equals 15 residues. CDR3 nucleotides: TGTGCCAGCTCTCCCGTGCCCGGGGACAGGGCGGGCTACACCTTC. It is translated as CASSPVPGDRAGYTF.

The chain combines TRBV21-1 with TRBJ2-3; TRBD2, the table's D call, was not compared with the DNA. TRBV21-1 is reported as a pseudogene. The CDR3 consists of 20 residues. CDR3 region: CASSFLEGTSGRESTDTQYF. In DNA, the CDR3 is TGTGCCAGCAGTTTCCTTGAGGGGACTAGCGGGAGGGAAAGCACAGATACGCAGTATTTT.

The CDR3 sequence is CASRETGAGANVLTF. CDR3 nucleotide sequence: TGTGCCAGCCGGGAGACAGGGGCTGGGGCCAACGTCCTGACTTTC. This chain joins TRBV6-6 and TRBJ2-6, with TRBD1 identical over 8 bases. The V gene end was trimmed by 8 bases and the J gene end by 2 bases; junction bases not matched to a gene: 5. The CDR3 runs to 15 residues. Germline V gene sequence: CDR1 MNHNY, CDR2 SVGAGI (reference sequence).